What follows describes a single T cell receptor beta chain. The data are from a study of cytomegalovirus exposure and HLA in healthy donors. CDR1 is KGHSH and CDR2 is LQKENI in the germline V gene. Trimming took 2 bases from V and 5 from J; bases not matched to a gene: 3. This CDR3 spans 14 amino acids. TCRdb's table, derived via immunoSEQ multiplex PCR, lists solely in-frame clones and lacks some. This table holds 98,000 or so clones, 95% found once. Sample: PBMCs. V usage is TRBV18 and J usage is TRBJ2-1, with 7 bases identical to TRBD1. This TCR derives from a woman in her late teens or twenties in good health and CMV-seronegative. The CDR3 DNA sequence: TGTGCCAGCTCACCAAAGACAGGGAACAATGAGCAGTTCTTC. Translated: CASSPKTGNNEQFF.